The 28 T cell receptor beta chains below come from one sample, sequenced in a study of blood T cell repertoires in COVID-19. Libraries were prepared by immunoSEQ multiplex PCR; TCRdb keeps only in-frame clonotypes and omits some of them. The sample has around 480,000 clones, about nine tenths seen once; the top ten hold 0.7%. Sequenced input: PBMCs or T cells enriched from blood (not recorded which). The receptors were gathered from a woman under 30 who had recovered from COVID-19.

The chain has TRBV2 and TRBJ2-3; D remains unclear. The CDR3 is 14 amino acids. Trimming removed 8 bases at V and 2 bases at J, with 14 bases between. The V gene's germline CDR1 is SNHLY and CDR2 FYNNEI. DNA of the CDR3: TGTGCCAGCCTAAGGAAGACATACACAGATACGCAGTATTTT. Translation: CASLRKTYTDTQYF.

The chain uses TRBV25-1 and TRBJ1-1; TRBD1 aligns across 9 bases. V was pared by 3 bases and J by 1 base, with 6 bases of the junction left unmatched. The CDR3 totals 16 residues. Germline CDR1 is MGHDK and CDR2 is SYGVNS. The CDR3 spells CASSDPGQGGNTEAFF. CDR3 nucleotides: TGTGCCAGCAGTGACCCGGGACAGGGTGGGAACACTGAAGCTTTCTTT.

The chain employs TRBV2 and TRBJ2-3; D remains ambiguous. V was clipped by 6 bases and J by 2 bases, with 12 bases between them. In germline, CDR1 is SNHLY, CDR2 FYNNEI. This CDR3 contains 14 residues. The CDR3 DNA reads TGTGCCAGCAGAACAGCTCCTAACACAGATACGCAGTATTTT. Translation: CASRTAPNTDTQYF.

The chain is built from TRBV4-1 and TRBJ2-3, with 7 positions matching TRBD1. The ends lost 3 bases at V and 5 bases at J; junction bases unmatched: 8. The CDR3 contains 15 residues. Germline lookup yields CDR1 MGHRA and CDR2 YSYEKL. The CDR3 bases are TGCGCCAGCAGCCACCGGGCAGGGGGAATAGATACGCAGTATTTT. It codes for CASSHRAGGIDTQYF.

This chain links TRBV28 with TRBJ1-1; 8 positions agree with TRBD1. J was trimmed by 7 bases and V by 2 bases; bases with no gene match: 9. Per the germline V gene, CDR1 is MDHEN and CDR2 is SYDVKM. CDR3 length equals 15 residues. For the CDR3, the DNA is TGTGCCAGCAGTTTACCAGACAGGGGTTGGGTTGAAGCTTTCTTT. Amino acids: CASSLPDRGWVEAFF.

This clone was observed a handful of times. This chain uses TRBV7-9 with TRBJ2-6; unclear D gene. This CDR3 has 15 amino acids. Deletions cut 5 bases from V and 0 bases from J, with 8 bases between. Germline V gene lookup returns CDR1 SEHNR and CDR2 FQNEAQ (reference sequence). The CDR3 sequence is CASSPQYSGANVLTF. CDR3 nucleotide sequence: TGTGCCAGCAGCCCCCAGTACTCTGGGGCCAACGTCCTGACTTTC.

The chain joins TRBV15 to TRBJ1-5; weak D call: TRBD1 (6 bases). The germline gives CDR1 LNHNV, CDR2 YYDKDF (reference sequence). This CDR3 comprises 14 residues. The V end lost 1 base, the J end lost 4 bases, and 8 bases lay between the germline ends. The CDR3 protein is CATSRGTVNQPQHF. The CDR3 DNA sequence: TGTGCCACCAGCAGAGGGACAGTAAATCAGCCCCAGCATTTT.

CDR3 coding DNA: TGTGCCAGCAGTCGACCGGGGTTAAACCCCCACTTT. It encodes CASSRPGLNPHF. The chain combines TRBV2 with TRBJ1-6; D gene uncertain. Germline CDR1 SNHLY, CDR2 FYNNEI. The CDR3 has 12 amino acids. Between the trimmed V and J ends, which lost 5 bases and 18 bases, there was a span of 17 bases. The full variable domain, in which reference TRBV2 and TRBJ1-6 provide the parts outside the CDR3, is EPEVTQTPSHQVTQMGQEVILRCVPISNHLYFYWYRQILGQKVEFLVSFYNNEISEKSEIFDDQFSVERPDGSNFTLKIRSTKLEDSAMYFCASSRPGLNPHFGNGTRLTVT.

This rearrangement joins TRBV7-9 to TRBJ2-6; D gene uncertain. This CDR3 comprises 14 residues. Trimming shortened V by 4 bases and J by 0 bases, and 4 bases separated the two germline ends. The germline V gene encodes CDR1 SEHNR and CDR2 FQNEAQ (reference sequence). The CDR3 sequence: CASSSVSGANVLTF. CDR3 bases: TGTGCCAGCAGCTCCGTCTCTGGGGCCAACGTCCTGACTTTC.

The CDR3 sequence is CASSPRVGTGGGEQYF. CDR3 DNA: TGTGCCAGCAGCCCCCGGGTAGGGACAGGGGGCGGCGAGCAGTACTTC. The V call is TRBV9, the J call TRBJ2-7, with TRBD1 matching over 12 bases. Germline CDR1 reads SGDLS; CDR2 reads YYNGEE. This CDR3 spans 16 amino acids. The trim removed 4 bases at V and 6 bases at J, leaving 11 bases unmatched. The entire variable domain, with the rest obtained from reference TRBV9 and TRBJ2-7, is as follows: DSGVTQTPKHLITATGQRVTLRCSPRSGDLSVYWYQQSLDQGLQFLIQYYNGEERAKGNILERFSAQQFPDLHSELNLSSLELGDSALYFCASSPRVGTGGGEQYFGPGTRLTVT.

For the CDR3, the DNA is TGTGCCAGCAGCCAAGACGTGGGACAGTATTCACCCCTCCACTTT. Residues: CASSQDVGQYSPLHF. J is TRBJ1-6 and V is TRBV14, with 7 bases that match TRBD1. CDR3 length: 15 residues. V trimming: 0 bases; J trimming: 8 bases; junction bases outside the gene matches: 4. CDR1 SGHDN and CDR2 FVKESK come from the germline V gene.

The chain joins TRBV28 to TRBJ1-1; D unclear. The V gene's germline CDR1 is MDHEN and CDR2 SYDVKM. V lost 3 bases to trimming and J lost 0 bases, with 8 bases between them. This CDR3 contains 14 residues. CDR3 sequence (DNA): TGTGCCAGCAGTTTCTCTCGGGTGAACACTGAAGCTTTCTTT. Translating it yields CASSFSRVNTEAFF.

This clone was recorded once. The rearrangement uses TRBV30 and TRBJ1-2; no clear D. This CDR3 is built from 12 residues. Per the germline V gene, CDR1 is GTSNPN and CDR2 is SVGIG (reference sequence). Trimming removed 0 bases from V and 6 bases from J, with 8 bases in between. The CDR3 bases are TGTGCCTGGAGTGTATTACTGGATGGCTACACCTTC. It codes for CAWSVLLDGYTF.

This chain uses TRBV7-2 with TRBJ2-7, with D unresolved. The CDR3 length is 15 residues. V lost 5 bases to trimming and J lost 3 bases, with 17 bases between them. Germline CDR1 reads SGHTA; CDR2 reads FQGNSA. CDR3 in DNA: TGTGCCAGCAGCCCCAGCCAGTTTGCTAGCTACGAGCAGTACTTC. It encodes CASSPSQFASYEQYF. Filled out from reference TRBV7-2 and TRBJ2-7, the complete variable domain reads GAGVSQSPSNKVTEKGKDVELRCDPISGHTALYWYRQSLGQGLEFLIYFQGNSAPDKSGLPSDRFSAERTGGSVSTLTIQRTQQEDSAVYLCASSPSQFASYEQYFGPGTRLTVT.

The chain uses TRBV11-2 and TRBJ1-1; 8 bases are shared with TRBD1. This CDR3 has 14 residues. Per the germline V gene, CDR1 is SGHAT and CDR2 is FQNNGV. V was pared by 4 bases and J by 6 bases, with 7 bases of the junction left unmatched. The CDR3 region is CASSYGTGLAEAFF. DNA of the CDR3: TGTGCCAGCAGCTACGGGACAGGTTTGGCTGAAGCTTTCTTT.

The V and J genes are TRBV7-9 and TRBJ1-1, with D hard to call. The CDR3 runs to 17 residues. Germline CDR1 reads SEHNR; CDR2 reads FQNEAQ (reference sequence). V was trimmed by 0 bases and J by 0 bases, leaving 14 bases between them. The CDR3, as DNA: TGTGCCAGCAGCTTAGCTGAGGGCATAGGGATGAACACTGAAGCTTTCTTT. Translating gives CASSLAEGIGMNTEAFF.

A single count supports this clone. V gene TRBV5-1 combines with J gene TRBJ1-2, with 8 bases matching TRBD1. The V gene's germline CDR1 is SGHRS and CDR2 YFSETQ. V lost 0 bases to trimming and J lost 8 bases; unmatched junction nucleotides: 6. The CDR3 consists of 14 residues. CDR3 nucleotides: TGCGCCAGCAGCTTGGAAGGACAGGGAGAAGGCTACACCTTC. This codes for CASSLEGQGEGYTF.

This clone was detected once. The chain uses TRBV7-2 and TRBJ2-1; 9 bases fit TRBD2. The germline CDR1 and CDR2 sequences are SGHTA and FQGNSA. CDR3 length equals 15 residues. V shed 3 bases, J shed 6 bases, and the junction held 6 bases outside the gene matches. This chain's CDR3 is CASSLGGGAINEQFF. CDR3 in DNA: TGTGCCAGCAGCTTGGGCGGGGGGGCTATCAATGAGCAGTTCTTC.

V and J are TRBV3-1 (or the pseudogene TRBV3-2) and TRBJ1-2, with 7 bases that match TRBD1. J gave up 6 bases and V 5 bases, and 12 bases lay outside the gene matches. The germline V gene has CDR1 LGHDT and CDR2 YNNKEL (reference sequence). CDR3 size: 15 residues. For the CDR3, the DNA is TGTGCCAGCAGCTCATTAGACAGGGAAGTAAATGGCTACACCTTC. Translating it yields CASSSLDREVNGYTF.

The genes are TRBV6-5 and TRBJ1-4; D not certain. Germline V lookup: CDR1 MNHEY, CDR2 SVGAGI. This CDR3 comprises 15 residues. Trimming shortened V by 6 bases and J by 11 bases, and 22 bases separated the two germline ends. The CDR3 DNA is TGTGCCAGCAGCCCCCCCGGACTAGTCGAAGGGAAACTGTTTTTT. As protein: CASSPPGLVEGKLFF.

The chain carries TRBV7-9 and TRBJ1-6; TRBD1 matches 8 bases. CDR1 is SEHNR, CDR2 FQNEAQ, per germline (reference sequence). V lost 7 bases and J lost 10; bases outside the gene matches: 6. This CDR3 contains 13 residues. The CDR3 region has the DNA TGTGCCAGCATCCGGACAGGGCACTCACCCCTCCACTTT. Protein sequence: CASIRTGHSPLHF.

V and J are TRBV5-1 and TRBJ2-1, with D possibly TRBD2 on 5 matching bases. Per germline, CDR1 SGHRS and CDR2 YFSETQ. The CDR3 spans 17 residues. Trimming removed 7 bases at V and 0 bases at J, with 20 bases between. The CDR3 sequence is CASGTPSEGGSYNEQFF. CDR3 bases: TGCGCCAGCGGTACCCCTTCTGAGGGTGGCTCCTACAATGAGCAGTTCTTC.

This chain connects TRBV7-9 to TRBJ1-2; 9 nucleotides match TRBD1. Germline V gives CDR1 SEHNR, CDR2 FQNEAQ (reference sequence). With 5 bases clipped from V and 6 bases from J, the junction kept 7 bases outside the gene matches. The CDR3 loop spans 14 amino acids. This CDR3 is CASSPGWTGDGYTF. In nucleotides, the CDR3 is TGTGCCAGCAGCCCCGGGTGGACAGGGGATGGCTACACCTTC. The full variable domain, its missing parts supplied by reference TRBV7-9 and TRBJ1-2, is DTGVSQNPRHKITKRGQNVTFRCDPISEHNRLYWYRQTLGQGPEFLTYFQNEAQLEKSRLLSDRFSAERPKGSFSTLEIQRTEQGDSAMYLCASSPGWTGDGYTFGSGTRLTVV.

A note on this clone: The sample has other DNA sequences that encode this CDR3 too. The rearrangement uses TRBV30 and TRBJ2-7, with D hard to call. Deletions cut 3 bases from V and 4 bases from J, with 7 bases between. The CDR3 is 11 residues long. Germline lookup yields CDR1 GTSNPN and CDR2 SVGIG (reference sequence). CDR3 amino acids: CAWSPSYEQYF. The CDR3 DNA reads TGTGCCTGGAGCCCATCATACGAGCAGTACTTC. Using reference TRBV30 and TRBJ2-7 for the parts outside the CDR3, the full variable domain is SQTIHQWPATLVQPVGSPLSLECTVEGTSNPNLYWYRQAAGRGLQLLFYSVGIGQISSEVPQNLSASRPQDRQFILSSKKLLLSDSGFYLCAWSPSYEQYFGPGTRLTVT.

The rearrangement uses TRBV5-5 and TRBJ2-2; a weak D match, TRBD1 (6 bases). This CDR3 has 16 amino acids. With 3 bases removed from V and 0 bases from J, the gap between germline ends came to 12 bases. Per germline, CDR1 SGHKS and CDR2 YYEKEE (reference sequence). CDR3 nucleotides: TGTGCCAGCAGCTCCGGACGGGACACGAACACCGGGGAGCTGTTTTTT. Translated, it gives CASSSGRDTNTGELFF.

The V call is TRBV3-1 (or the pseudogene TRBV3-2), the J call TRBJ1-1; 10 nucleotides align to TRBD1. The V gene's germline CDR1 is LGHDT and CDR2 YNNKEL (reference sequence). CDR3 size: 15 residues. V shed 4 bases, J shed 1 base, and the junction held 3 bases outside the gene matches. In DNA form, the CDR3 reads TGTGCCAGCAGCCGTCGGACAGGGGGGAACACTGAAGCTTTCTTT. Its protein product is CASSRRTGGNTEAFF.

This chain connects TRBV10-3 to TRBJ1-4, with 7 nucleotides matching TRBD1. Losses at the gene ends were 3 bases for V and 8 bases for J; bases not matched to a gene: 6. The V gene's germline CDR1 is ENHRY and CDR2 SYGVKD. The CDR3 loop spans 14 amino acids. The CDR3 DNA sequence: TGTGCCATCAGTGACCAGGGGGGAAGCGAAAAACTGTTTTTT. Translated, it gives CAISDQGGSEKLFF.

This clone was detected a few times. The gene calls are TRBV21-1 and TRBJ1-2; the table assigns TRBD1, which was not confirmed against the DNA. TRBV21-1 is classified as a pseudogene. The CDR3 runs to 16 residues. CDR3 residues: CASSKGPRQGSYGYTF. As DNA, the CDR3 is TGTGCCAGCAGCAAAGGACCTCGACAGGGTTCCTATGGCTACACCTTC.